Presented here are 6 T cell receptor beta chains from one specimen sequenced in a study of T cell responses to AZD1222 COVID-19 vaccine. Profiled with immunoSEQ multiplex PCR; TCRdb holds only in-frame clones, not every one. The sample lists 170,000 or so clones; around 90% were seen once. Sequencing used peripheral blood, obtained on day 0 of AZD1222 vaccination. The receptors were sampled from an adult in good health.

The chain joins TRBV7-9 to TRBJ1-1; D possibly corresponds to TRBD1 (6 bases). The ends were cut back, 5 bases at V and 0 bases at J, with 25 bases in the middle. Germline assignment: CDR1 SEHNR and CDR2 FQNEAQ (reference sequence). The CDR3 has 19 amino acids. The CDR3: CASSSSLQGHPYLNTEAFF. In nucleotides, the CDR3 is TGTGCCAGCAGCAGCAGCTTACAGGGTCACCCATACTTGAACACTGAAGCTTTCTTT.

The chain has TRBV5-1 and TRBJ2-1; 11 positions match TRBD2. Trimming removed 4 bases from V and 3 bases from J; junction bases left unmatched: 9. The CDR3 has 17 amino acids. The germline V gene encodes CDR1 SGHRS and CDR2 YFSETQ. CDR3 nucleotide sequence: TGCGCCAGCAGCCCGACCGGGGGACTAGCGGTCTACAATGAGCAGTTCTTC. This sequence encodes CASSPTGGLAVYNEQFF.

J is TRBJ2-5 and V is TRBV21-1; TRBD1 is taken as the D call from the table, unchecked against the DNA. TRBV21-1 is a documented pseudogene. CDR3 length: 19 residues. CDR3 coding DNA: TGTGCCAGCAGCAAAGTTGAGCCAAACAGGGGTAGGAGCCCAGAGACCCAGTACTTC. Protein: CASSKVEPNRGRSPETQYF.

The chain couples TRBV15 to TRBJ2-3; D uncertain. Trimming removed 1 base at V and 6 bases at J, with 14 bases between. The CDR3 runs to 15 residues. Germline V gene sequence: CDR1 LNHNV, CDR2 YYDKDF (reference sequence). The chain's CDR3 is CATSRGGTLGDTQYF. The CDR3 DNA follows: TGTGCCACCAGCAGAGGTGGCACCTTGGGGGATACGCAGTATTTT.

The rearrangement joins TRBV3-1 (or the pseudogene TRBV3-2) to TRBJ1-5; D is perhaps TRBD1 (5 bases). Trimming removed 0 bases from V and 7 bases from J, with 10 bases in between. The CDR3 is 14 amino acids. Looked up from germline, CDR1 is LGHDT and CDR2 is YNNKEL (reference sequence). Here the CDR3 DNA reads TGTGCCAGCAGCCAAGACAGGGCCGGGCAGCCCCAGCATTTT. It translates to CASSQDRAGQPQHF.

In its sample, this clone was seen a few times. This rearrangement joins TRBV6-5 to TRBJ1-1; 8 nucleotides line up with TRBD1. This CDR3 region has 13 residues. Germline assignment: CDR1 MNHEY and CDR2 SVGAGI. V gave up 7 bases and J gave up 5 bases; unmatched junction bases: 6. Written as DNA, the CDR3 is TGTGCCAGCAATAGACAGGGGTGGACTGAAGCTTTCTTT. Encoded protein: CASNRQGWTEAFF.